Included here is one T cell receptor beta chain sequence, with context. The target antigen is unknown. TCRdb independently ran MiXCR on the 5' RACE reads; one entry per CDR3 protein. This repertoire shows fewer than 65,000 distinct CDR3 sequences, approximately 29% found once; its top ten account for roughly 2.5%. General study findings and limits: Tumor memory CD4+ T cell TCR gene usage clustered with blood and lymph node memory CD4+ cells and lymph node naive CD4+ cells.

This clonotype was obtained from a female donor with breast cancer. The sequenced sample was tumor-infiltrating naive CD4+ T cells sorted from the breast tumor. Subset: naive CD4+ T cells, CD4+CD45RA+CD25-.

CDR3 sequence reads: CASSPIRQGDNQPQHF. CDR3 coding DNA: TGTGCCAGCAGTCCGATTCGACAGGGCGACAATCAGCCCCAGCATTTT. The chain combines TRBV6-2 or TRBV6-3 with TRBJ1-5, with 7 bases identical to TRBD1. J was trimmed by 3 bases and V by 5 bases; bases with no gene match: 10. CDR3 length equals 16 residues. Germline loops: CDR1 MNHEY, CDR2 SVGEGT.